This T cell receptor (beta chain) is from a study of T cell repertoires in cytomegalovirus infection. The wider study: The authors relied on CMV epitopes, both recently identified HLA-C-restricted and well-studied HLA-B-restricted.

The CDR3 covers 16 residues. Deletions cut 0 bases from V and 3 bases from J, with 15 bases between. From germline, CDR1 is LGHNA and CDR2 YNFKEQ. This clonotype showed up just a few times. Its antigen remains unidentified. One entry per CDR3 protein results from TCRdb running MiXCR on the reads. The sample has 100,000 to 150,000 distinct CDR3 sequences, more than 25% seen once. Whole-study findings and limits: The study identified carriers of CMV plus the relevant HLA from cumulative public TCR beta family frequency. There were HLA-C-restricted CMV-specific TCR beta clonotypes dominating the ex vivo response.

This TCR came from a human donor in good health (CMV status not recorded). Some clones in this sample may be carry-over from other donors' samples. The sample here was CD8+ T cells from cultured PBMCs, taken from culture after CMV antigen stimulation. The J gene is TRBJ2-7, the V gene TRBV4-2; D could derive from TRBD1 or TRBD2 (6 bases each). The CDR3 DNA follows: TGTGCCAGCAGCCAAGAGGGCAGGGGAGGTTTCTACGAGCAGTACTTC. Translated: CASSQEGRGGFYEQYF.